This T cell receptor beta chain was captured by sequencing in a study of T cells in Graves' hyperthyroidism and ophthalmopathy. At the level of the study: Any treatment followed the collection of peripheral blood at initial diagnosis.

Amplified TCR beta CDR3 regions came from RNA transcripts. HTBI primers were employed in a first-round RT-PCR of the TCR CDR3. TCRdb redid the calling of the multiplex PCR reads with MiXCR, one entry per CDR3 protein. Among approximately 250,000 distinct CDR3 sequences, around 25% were seen once, and the ten largest hold about a third. General study points: Ophthalmopathy was told apart from stable hyperthyroidism by a 13 V-J model. Within blood appeared most thyroid clonotypes that had expanded above 0.001. Model output signaled ophthalmopathy a median 6.5 months ahead of onset.

This clonotype was observed many times. Its antigen is unknown. Sequencing was done on a sample of blood. This TCR was recovered from a woman aged 35 to 49 with Graves' ophthalmopathy.

The CDR3 spells CASTGTLGTEAFF. The CDR3 DNA is TGTGCCAGTACCGGGACCCTTGGCACTGAAGCTTTCTTT. V gene TRBV2 combines with J gene TRBJ1-1, with D tentatively TRBD1 (5 bases). This CDR3 has 13 amino acids. The ends were cut back, 9 bases at V and 4 bases at J, with 15 bases in the middle. Per the germline V gene, CDR1 is SNHLY and CDR2 is FYNNEI.